This T cell receptor (beta chain) was retrieved from a study of cytomegalovirus exposure and HLA in healthy donors. This PCR relied on a set of 60 Vbeta primers and 13 Jbeta primers. Sequenced by immunoSEQ multiplex PCR; TCRdb stores in-frame clones only, minus some. There are some 150,000 clones in the sample; 82% occur only once, and roughly 8.2% lies in the top ten. Trimming took 6 bases from V and 3 from J, leaving 13 bases between them. The CDR3 loop spans 13 amino acids. In germline, CDR1 is SGHRS, CDR2 YFSETQ. The chain joins TRBV5-1 to TRBJ2-7; D is possibly TRBD2 (5 bases). The source of this sequence is a woman in her forties or fifties in good health and CMV-seropositive. Sequencing was performed on PBMCs. As DNA, the CDR3 is TGCGCCAGCACCCTTGGACTTAGCTACGAGCAGTACTTC. It yields the protein CASTLGLSYEQYF.